The clone carrying this T cell receptor (beta chain) was seen many times. Combining iRepertoire HTBI primers with Arm-PCR of CDR3 regions, the authors built TCR beta libraries. TCRdb passed the multiplex PCR reads through MiXCR, listing each CDR3 protein once. The profile shows roughly 500,000 distinct CDR3 sequences, 12% to 15% of them singletons. Germline V gene data show CDR1 as SGHAT and CDR2 as FQNNGV. Trimming took off 1 base at V and 9 bases at J, with 10 bases between the two ends. The CDR3 has 12 residues. The sample originates from a study of regulatory T cells in long-lasting Graves disease. Time point in this sample: newly diagnosed GD, antithyroid drugs for less than 3 months. Extracted PBMC RNA gave rise to the TCR library. This same sample was also part of a study on T cells in Graves' hyperthyroidism and ophthalmopathy.

This sequence joins TRBV11-2 and TRBJ2-7; D might be TRBD1 (6 bases). Sequenced material: peripheral blood mononuclear cells (PBMCs), taken at new diagnosis, from a patient treated with antithyroid drugs. This TCR was recovered from a woman between 50 and 59 years old with Graves disease. This CDR3 is CASSLGSRGQYF. For the CDR3, the DNA is TGTGCCAGCAGCTTAGGAAGCAGGGGGCAGTACTTC.